This T cell receptor beta chain was captured in a study of blood T cell repertoires in COVID-19. Across the whole study: Whether acute or convalescent, the COVID-19 samples came from the United States, Italy and Spain. T cells, B-cell-depleted T cells, or PBMCs supplied cDNA or gDNA.

In the source study's methods: Estimated nucleated cell counts came from reference gene primer amplification. The table came from immunoSEQ multiplex PCR; TCRdb's copy has only in-frame clones and leaves some out. V and J calls and clone size are those listed in that table; D and trimming were worked out from the DNA. In the table there are about 60,000 clones, 75% to 90% of which are singletons. V was trimmed by 6 bases and J by 0 bases, leaving 6 bases between them. This CDR3 spans 14 amino acids. CDR1 and CDR2 from the germline V gene are LNHDA and SQIVND (reference sequence). The chain links TRBV19 to TRBJ2-6, with unresolved D. The sequenced material came from peripheral blood. The receptor's source is a human donor with acute or convalescent COVID-19. The donor label of this sample is uncertain. The CDR3 nucleotides read TGTGCCAGTAGCCCTTACTCTGGGGCCAACGTCCTGACTTTC. Encoded protein: CASSPYSGANVLTF.